The TCR beta chain under discussion was sequenced for a study of beta chain features in type 1 diabetes. Germline V gene data show CDR1 as MGHDK and CDR2 as SYGVNS. The CDR3 has 13 residues. V lost 1 base and J lost 7, with 8 bases in between. Sequencing targeted expressed TCRB transcripts, as all isolated RNA had been reverse transcribed. Using immunoSEQ multiplex PCR, the repertoire was profiled, and TCRdb retains in-frame clones only, with some absent. The sample has around 250,000 clones; about 25% are singletons. It was via CD45RO/CCR7/CD25/CD127/CD95/CD27 that CD4+ naive, central memory, regulatory and stem cell-like memory cells were sorted. Many counts were recorded for this clone.

This TCR was recovered from a man aged 30 to 45 in good health. Sample: central memory CD4+ T cells from blood. The chain joins TRBV25-1 to TRBJ2-1; D gene ambiguous. The CDR3 is CASSELWGNEQFF. CDR3 DNA: TGTGCCAGCAGTGAATTATGGGGAAATGAGCAGTTCTTC.